The source of this TCR beta chain is a study of early T cells in non-severe SARS-CoV-2 infection (dated by TCRdb to the early 2020s). Looking at the study overall: Because TCR sequencing was done on bulk RNA from unsorted whole blood, the alpha and beta chains could not be paired. Study-wide conclusions, independent of this receptor: Matching against VDJdb was skewed toward anti-spike CD8 responses, likely underestimated virus-specific expansions, and missed private and CD4 specificities.

This clonotype showed up just a few times. This receptor's antigen is unknown. Base qualities are not provided; no much larger clone lies one nucleotide away. Libraries were constructed by 5' RACE. The sequencer was a NextSeq 500. The TCR library protocol attached unique molecular identifiers to individual cDNA molecules to correct for sequencing error and PCR bias. Both TCR alpha and beta chains were sequenced, and tight co-correlation was observed between alpha and beta sequence abundances in each sample. In the paper's pipeline: Decombinator V4 was used to annotate the V gene, J gene and CDR3 of the TCR sequences. TCRs were defined as expanded if a significant change between any two time points was detected under a Poisson model with p below 0.0001. TCR abundances were normalised to the total number of TCRs sequenced per sample and expressed as counts per million. MAIT TCRs were defined by TRAV1-2 paired with TRAJ12, TRAJ20 or TRAJ33, and iNKT TCRs by TRAV10 paired with TRAJ18. VDJdb, accessed 1 November 2021, was searched for CMV, EBV and SARS-CoV-2 annotated TCRs, excluding TCRs annotated for multiple antigens. The raw public data were reprocessed by TCRdb itself: fastp quality trimming at Q25, MiXCR clonotype calling, in-frame beta chains only. One record per CDR3 amino acid sequence lists the most common genes and DNA. None of the V and J calls come from the authors' own analysis; TCRdb made them. The sample yields about 110,000 distinct CDR3 sequences; roughly 12% were counted once. The ten largest make up less than 3.5% of the sample.

Set within a cohort of healthcare workers in London, UK, this nested case-control study involved weekly PCR testing of nasopharyngeal swabs along with blood sampling. Between 23 and 31 March 2020, the week of the UK lockdown, healthcare workers were enrolled and then followed up weekly for as long as 16 weeks. The germline V gene specifies SGDLS as CDR1 and YYNGEE as CDR2. The CDR3, cysteine through phenylalanine, is 16 amino acids long. Only the CDR3 portion is preserved as DNA: 48 bases, with reading frame beginning at the first base. The germline V end is reduced by 0 bases and the J end by 3 bases; junction bases left unmatched: 5.

Sequenced: whole blood. The receptor was derived from an adult who was a healthcare worker with PCR-confirmed SARS-CoV-2 infection or an uninfected control (not recorded which). The chain was built from TRBV9 and TRBJ2-5, and TRBD2 aligns with 10 junction nucleotides. The CDR3 loop reads CASSVASGRSEETQYF. In nucleotide form, the sequence is TGTGCCAGCAGCGTAGCTAGCGGGAGAAGTGAAGAGACCCAGTACTTC.